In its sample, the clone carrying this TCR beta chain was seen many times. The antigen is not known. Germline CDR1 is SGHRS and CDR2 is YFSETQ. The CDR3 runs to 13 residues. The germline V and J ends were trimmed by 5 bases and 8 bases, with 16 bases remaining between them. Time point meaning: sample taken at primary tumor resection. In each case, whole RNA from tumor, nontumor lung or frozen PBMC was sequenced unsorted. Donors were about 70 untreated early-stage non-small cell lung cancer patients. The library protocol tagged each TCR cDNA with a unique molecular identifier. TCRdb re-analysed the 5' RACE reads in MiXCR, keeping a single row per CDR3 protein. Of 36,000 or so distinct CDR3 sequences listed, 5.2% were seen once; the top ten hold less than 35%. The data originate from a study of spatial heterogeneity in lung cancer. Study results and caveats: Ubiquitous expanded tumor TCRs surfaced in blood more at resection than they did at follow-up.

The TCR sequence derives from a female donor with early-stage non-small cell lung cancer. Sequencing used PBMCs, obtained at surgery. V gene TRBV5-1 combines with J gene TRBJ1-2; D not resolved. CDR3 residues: CASSLLAPDGYTF. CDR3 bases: TGCGCCAGCAGTTTACTCGCCCCGGACGGCTACACCTTC.